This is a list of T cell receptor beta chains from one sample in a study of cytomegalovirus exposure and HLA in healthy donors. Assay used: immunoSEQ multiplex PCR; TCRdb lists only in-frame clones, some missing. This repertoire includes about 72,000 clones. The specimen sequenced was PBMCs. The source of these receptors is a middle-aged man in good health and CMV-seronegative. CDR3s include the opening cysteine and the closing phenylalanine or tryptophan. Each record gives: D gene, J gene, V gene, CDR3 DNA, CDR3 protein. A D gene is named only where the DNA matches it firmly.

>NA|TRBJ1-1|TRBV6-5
TGTGCCAGCAGTTACGGAAAGGGGGTGACTGAAGCTTTCTTT
CASSYGKGVTEAFF
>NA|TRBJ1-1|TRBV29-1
TGCAGCGGGGCCGGGACAACTAACACTGAAGCTTTCTTT
CSGAGTTNTEAFF
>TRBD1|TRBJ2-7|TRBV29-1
TGCAGCTTCAGGGGGCTTAACGAGCAGTACTTC
CSFRGLNEQYF
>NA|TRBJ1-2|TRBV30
TGTGCCTGGAGTCGGGTAGGCTATGGCTACACCTTC
CAWSRVGYGYTF
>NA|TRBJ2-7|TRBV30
TGTGCCTGGAGTATTCGGAGGGCGCACGAGCAGTACTTC
CAWSIRRAHEQYF
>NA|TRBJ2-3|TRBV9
TGTGCCAGCAGCTCAGAGGGGGTTGGCGATACGCAGTATTTT
CASSSEGVGDTQYF
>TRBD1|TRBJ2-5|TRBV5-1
TGCGCCAGCAGCTTCGGGACAGGGCGAGGGGAGACCCAGTACTTC
CASSFGTGRGETQYF
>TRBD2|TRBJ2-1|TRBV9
TGTGCCAGCAGCCCCAGGACTAGCTCGAATGAGCAGTTCTTC
CASSPRTSSNEQFF
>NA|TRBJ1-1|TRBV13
TGTGCCAGCAGCGGGGGGGAAGACACTGAAGCTTTCTTT
CASSGGEDTEAFF
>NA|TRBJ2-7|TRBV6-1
TGTGCCAGCAGTGTACAGGGCTCCTACGAGCAGTACTTC
CASSVQGSYEQYF
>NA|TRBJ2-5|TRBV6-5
TGTGCCAGCAGTTACTCGACACTTCAGGAGACCCAGTACTTC
CASSYSTLQETQYF
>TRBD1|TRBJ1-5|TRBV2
TGTGCCAGCGCATTGACAGGGTCTAATCAGCCCCAGCATTTT
CASALTGSNQPQHF
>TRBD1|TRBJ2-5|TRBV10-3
TGTGCCATCGGAAGACAGGGAATCCAAGAGACCCAGTACTTC
CAIGRQGIQETQYF
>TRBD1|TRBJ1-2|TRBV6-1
TGTGCCAGCGGGGACAGGGGAATAGGAGCTGGCTACACCTTC
CASGDRGIGAGYTF
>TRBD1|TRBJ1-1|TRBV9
TGTGCCAGCAGCGTTGGGACAGGGTTCATGAACACTGAAGCTTTCTTT
CASSVGTGFMNTEAFF